This TCR beta chain was sequenced during a study of memory CD4+ T cells and cytomegalovirus serostatus. Libraries were prepared by immunoSEQ multiplex PCR; TCRdb keeps only in-frame clonotypes and omits some of them. This sample has 70,000 to 90,000 clones, with roughly 78% found just once. The sort gate was single viable CD3+CD4+CD8-CD45RO+ cells for memory CD4+ T cells. Sequencing input: memory CD4+ T cells from blood. The clonotype was recovered from an adult in good health and CMV-seropositive.

Written as DNA, the CDR3 is TGTGCCAGCAGCTCTCCCCTTGGGTCCCCGAACACCGGGGAGCTGTTTTTT. The encoded protein is CASSSPLGSPNTGELFF. J is TRBJ2-2 and V is TRBV7-2; no reliable D call. CDR3 length: 17 amino acids. Germline assignment: CDR1 SGHTA and CDR2 FQGNSA. The V end was cut by 4 bases, the J end by 0 bases, with 15 bases between. Looking up the rest from reference TRBV7-2 and TRBJ2-2 gives the full variable domain: GAGVSQSPSNKVTEKGKDVELRCDPISGHTALYWYRQSLGQGLEFLIYFQGNSAPDKSGLPSDRFSAERTGGSVSTLTIQRTQQEDSAVYLCASSSPLGSPNTGELFFGEGSRLTVL.